Included here is one TCR beta chain sequence, with context. The CDR3 has 16 residues. Trimming took off 1 base at V and 2 bases at J, with 13 bases between the two ends. Germline CDR1 SGDLS, CDR2 YYNGEE. These data originate in a study of blood T cell repertoires in COVID-19. Study overall: Acute and convalescent COVID-19 specimens originated in the United States, Italy and Spain.

Generated by immunoSEQ multiplex PCR, the TCRdb table keeps only in-frame clones and is missing some. This sample has approximately 170,000 clones, with under 85% found just once. The receptor's source is a man at least 80 years old with COVID-19, enrolled during active disease. J is TRBJ2-1 and V is TRBV9; a weak D match, TRBD2 (5 bases). The sequenced sample consisted of peripheral blood. The CDR3 coding sequence is TGTGCCAGCAGCGTAAGGTCCGGACTGGCCTACAATGAGCAGTTCTTC. This sequence encodes CASSVRSGLAYNEQFF.